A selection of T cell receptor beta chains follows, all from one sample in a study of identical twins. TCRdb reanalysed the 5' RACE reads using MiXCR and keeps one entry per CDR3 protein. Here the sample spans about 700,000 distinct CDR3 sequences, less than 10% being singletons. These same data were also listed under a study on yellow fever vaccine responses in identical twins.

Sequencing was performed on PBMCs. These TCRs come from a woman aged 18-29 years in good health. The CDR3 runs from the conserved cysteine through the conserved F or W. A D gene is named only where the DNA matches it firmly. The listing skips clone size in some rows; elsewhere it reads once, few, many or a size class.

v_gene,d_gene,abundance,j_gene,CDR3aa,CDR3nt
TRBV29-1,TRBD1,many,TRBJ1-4,CSVWTGGEKLFF,TGCAGCGTGTGGACAGGGGGTGAAAAACTGTTTTTT
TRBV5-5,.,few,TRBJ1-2,CASSFGPHYGYTF,TGTGCCAGCAGCTTCGGACCCCACTATGGCTACACCTTC
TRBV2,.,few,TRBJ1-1,CASNLGSGANTEAFF,TGTGCCAGCAACCTAGGGTCCGGGGCGAACACTGAAGCTTTCTTT
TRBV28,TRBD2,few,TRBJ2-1,CASSLSSSGKYNEQFF,TGTGCCAGCAGTTTATCTAGTAGCGGGAAATACAATGAGCAGTTCTTC
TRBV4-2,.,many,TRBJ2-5,CASSQTRGAQETQYF,TGTGCCAGCAGTCAAACAAGGGGTGCCCAAGAGACCCAGTACTTC
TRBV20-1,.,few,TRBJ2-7,CSYRDHSSYEQYF,TGCAGTTACCGGGATCACAGCTCCTACGAGCAGTACTTC
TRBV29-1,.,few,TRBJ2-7,CSAEGGSNYEQYF,TGCAGCGCTGAGGGGGGTTCTAACTACGAGCAGTACTTC
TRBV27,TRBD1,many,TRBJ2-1,CASSLVGTAYNEQFF,TGTGCCAGCAGTTTGGTCGGGACAGCATACAATGAGCAGTTCTTC
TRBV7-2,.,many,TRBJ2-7,CASSLEPGQVYEQYF,TGTGCCAGCAGCTTAGAGCCGGGACAAGTCTACGAGCAGTACTTC
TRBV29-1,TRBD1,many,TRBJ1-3,CSVNAGTGGSSGNTIYF,TGCAGCGTTAACGCCGGGACAGGGGGCAGCTCTGGAAACACCATATATTTT
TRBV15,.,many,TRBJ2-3,CATSRDLVGLGSTDTQYF,TGTGCCACCAGCAGAGATCTCGTGGGACTGGGGAGCACAGATACGCAGTATTTT
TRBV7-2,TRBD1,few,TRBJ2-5,CASSWDRETQYF,TGTGCCAGCAGCTGGGACAGGGAGACCCAGTACTTC
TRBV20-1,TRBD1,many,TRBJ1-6,CSAVNRGWGVNSPLHF,TGCAGTGCTGTTAACAGGGGGTGGGGAGTGAATTCACCCCTCCACTTT
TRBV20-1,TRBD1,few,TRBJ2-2,CSAREGQRNTGELFF,TGCAGTGCTAGAGAGGGACAGAGAAACACCGGGGAGCTGTTTTTT
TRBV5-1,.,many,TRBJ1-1,CASSLEGRMNTEAFF,TGTGCCAGCAGCTTAGAGGGTAGAATGAACACTGAAGCTTTCTTT
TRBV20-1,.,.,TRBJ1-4,CSARVPGTFNEKLFF,TGCAGTGCTAGAGTCCCCGGGACCTTTAATGAAAAACTGTTTTTT
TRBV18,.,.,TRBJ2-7,CASSPPQTDYEQYF,TGTGCCAGCTCACCACCGCAGACCGACTACGAGCAGTACTTC
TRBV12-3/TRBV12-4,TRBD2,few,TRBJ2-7,CASSLAQWGGGEQYF,TGTGCCAGCAGTTTAGCCCAATGGGGGGGGGGCGAGCAGTACTTC